These T cell receptor beta chains were read from a single sample in a study of T-cell reconstitution after alpha-beta-depleted transplantation in children. TCRdb independently ran MiXCR on the PCR reads; one entry per CDR3 protein. Seen here are about 91,000 distinct CDR3 sequences, roughly 8% observed once, and the top ten hold roughly 7%. Sequenced here: PBMCs from the stem cell graft donor, sampled from the stem cell graft. The receptors were sampled from a human donor who donated a stem cell graft to a child with congenital amegakaryocytic thrombocytopenia. CDR3s include the opening cysteine and the closing phenylalanine or tryptophan. Each record gives: J gene, D gene, clone size, V gene, CDR3 protein, CDR3 DNA. A D gene is named only where the DNA matches it firmly. The listing skips clone size in some rows; elsewhere it reads once, few, many or a size class.

>TRBJ1-1|.|many|TRBV20-1
CSARDRWGSQNTEAFF
TGCAGTGCTAGAGACCGGTGGGGCAGCCAGAACACTGAAGCTTTCTTT
>TRBJ1-6|.|many|TRBV12-3/TRBV12-4
CASSFQGPNSPLHF
TGTGCCAGCAGTTTTCAGGGACCTAATTCACCCCTCCACTTT
>TRBJ2-1|.|many|TRBV6-1
CASTSWTNREDEQFF
TGTGCCAGCACCTCGTGGACCAACAGGGAGGATGAGCAGTTCTTC
>TRBJ1-1|.|many|TRBV6-5
CASSYSKRGNTEAFF
TGTGCCAGCAGTTACTCGAAGAGGGGCAACACTGAAGCTTTCTTT
>TRBJ1-2|.|.|TRBV7-2
CASSRRQSAGYGDTF
TGTGCCAGCAGCCGACGACAGAGCGCTGGCTATGGCGACACCTTC
>TRBJ2-3|.|many|TRBV18
CASSPRRGGTDTQYF
TGTGCCAGCTCACCACGGCGCGGGGGCACAGATACGCAGTATTTT
>TRBJ2-1|.|many|TRBV11-3
CASSPGTYNEQFF
TGTGCCAGCAGCCCGGGGACCTACAATGAGCAGTTCTTC
>TRBJ2-1|.|many|TRBV12-3/TRBV12-4
CASSKDRPLGEQFF
TGTGCCAGCAGCAAAGACAGGCCCTTGGGTGAGCAGTTCTTC
>TRBJ2-3|.|many|TRBV4-2
CASSQDNGGPTDTQYF
TGTGCCAGCAGCCAAGATAACGGGGGGCCCACAGATACGCAGTATTTT
>TRBJ2-4|.|many|TRBV7-2
CASSPWGGNAGNIQYF
TGTGCCAGCAGCCCATGGGGGGGCAACGCGGGAAACATTCAGTACTTC
>TRBJ2-1|TRBD2|many|TRBV20-1
CSAVNSGGAYNEQFF
TGCAGTGCTGTAAACAGCGGGGGGGCCTACAATGAGCAGTTCTTC
>TRBJ2-7|.|many|TRBV5-1
CASSLSPGPIYEQYF
TGCGCCAGCAGTTTATCCCCGGGACCGATCTACGAGCAGTACTTC
>TRBJ2-2|TRBD1|many|TRBV5-1
CASSLATGANTGELFF
TGCGCCAGCAGCTTGGCGACAGGGGCGAACACCGGGGAGCTGTTTTTT
>TRBJ2-7|.|many|TRBV12-3/TRBV12-4
CASSQPGYTYEQYF
TGTGCCAGCAGTCAGCCGGGATATACCTACGAGCAGTACTTC
>TRBJ2-6|.|few|TRBV12-5
CASAPPGANGLTF
TGTGCTAGTGCACCTCCTGGGGCCAACGGCCTGACTTTC
>TRBJ2-7|.|many|TRBV10-3
CAISNRGLGEQYF
TGTGCCATCAGCAACAGGGGACTCGGCGAGCAGTACTTC
>TRBJ2-1|TRBD2|many|TRBV12-3/TRBV12-4
CASSPMTSGLYNEQFF
TGTGCCAGCAGTCCGATGACTAGCGGCCTATACAATGAGCAGTTCTTC
>TRBJ2-2|.|many|TRBV6-5
CASSSVETGELFF
TGTGCCAGTTCTAGCGTAGAGACCGGGGAGCTGTTTTTT
>TRBJ1-2|.|many|TRBV5-1
CASSLMGGTVDGYTF
TGCGCCAGCAGCTTGATGGGGGGCACTGTGGATGGCTACACCTTC
>TRBJ2-3|TRBD2|many|TRBV6-5
CASSPSPGLAIGNTQYF
TGTGCCAGCAGTCCCTCCCCGGGACTAGCGATTGGAAATACGCAGTATTTT
>TRBJ1-6|.|few|TRBV6-5
CASSSTRGSQRDSPLHF
TGTGCCAGCAGTTCCACCCGGGGCAGCCAGAGGGATTCACCCCTCCACTTT
>TRBJ2-5|.|many|TRBV7-2
CASSLLHQETQYF
TGTGCCAGCAGCTTACTCCACCAAGAGACCCAGTACTTC
>TRBJ2-1|TRBD1|many|TRBV20-1
CSAHGTGGQYNEQFF
TGCAGTGCGCACGGGACAGGGGGCCAGTACAATGAGCAGTTCTTC
>TRBJ1-1|TRBD1|many|TRBV4-3
CASSQDGRGPPAFF
TGCGCCAGCAGCCAAGATGGGAGGGGGCCCCCAGCTTTCTTT
>TRBJ2-5|.|.|TRBV2
CASMALQETQYF
TGTGCCAGCATGGCTCTGCAAGAGACCCAGTACTTC
>TRBJ2-7|TRBD1|many|TRBV6-1
CASSGMDRAKYEQYF
TGTGCCAGCAGCGGGATGGACAGGGCAAAATACGAGCAGTACTTC
>TRBJ1-2|TRBD1|many|TRBV27
CASSRDRANYGYTF
TGTGCCAGCAGTCGGGACAGGGCTAACTATGGCTACACCTTC
>TRBJ2-2|TRBD1|many|TRBV6-5
CASSWSGQGAGELFF
TGTGCCAGCAGTTGGTCGGGACAGGGGGCCGGGGAGCTGTTTTTT
>TRBJ1-5|TRBD1|many|TRBV28
CASSLGRRQGYSNQPQHF
TGTGCCAGCAGTTTAGGCCGTAGACAGGGCTATAGCAATCAGCCCCAGCATTTT
>TRBJ2-2|TRBD2|many|TRBV7-2
CASSLARLAGDTGELFF
TGTGCCAGCAGCTTAGCACGACTAGCGGGAGATACCGGGGAGCTGTTTTTT
>TRBJ1-5|.|.|TRBV7-2
CASSSVGGQPQHF
TGTGCCAGCAGCTCTGTGGGGGGTCAGCCCCAGCATTTT
>TRBJ2-3|TRBD1|many|TRBV5-1
CASSLEAGTGGSDTQYF
TGCGCCAGCAGCTTGGAAGCCGGGACAGGGGGTTCAGATACGCAGTATTTT
>TRBJ2-3|.|.|TRBV20-1
CSAERRFSTDTQYF
TGCAGTGCCGAACGGCGGTTTAGCACAGATACGCAGTATTTC
>TRBJ2-3|TRBD2|many|TRBV12-3/TRBV12-4
CASSLNAFGTTARTDTQYF
TGTGCCAGCAGTTTAAATGCTTTCGGGACTACGGCCCGCACAGATACGCAGTATTTT
>TRBJ2-5|.|many|TRBV3-1
CASSPSSPQETQYF
TGTGCCAGCAGCCCCTCTAGTCCCCAAGAGACCCAGTACTTC
>TRBJ2-5|.|many|TRBV3-1
CASTKGETQYF
TGTGCCAGCACCAAAGGGGAGACCCAGTACTTC
>TRBJ2-3|TRBD1|many|TRBV12-3/TRBV12-4
CASSSGTVTDTQYF
TGTGCCAGCAGTTCGGGGACAGTCACAGATACGCAGTATTTT
>TRBJ2-7|.|many|TRBV4-2
CASGPGGRSYEQYF
TGTGCCAGCGGGCCCGGGGGCAGATCCTACGAGCAGTACTTC
>TRBJ1-6|.|many|TRBV5-1
CASSPGQNNSPLHF
TGCGCCAGCAGCCCCGGACAGAATAATTCACCCCTCCACTTT
>TRBJ2-2|TRBD1|.|TRBV5-1
CASSLGQGFRNTGELFF
TGCGCCAGCAGCTTGGGACAGGGGTTTCGGAACACCGGGGAGCTGTTTTTT